The T cell receptor beta chain described here comes from a study of T-cell memory formation after mild COVID-19. Study as a whole: The TCR clusters were mostly specific to one donor. Findings of the study overall: Mainly in CM and EM were contracting CD4+ clones; CD8+ were in EMRA.

From the 5' RACE reads, TCRdb called clonotypes with MiXCR, one entry per CDR3 protein. The sample yields a few hundred thousand distinct CDR3 sequences, 15% to 20% seen once. This CDR3 comprises 15 residues. Germline values: CDR1 SQVTM, CDR2 ANQGSEA. V gave up 7 bases and J gave up 2 bases, with 18 bases separating them. This clonotype was recorded a few times. Its antigen is unknown. This clonotype originated in a man between 18 and 29 years old who had mild COVID-19 (a few samples of this study predate the infection). Cell type and time point are not known. The V and J genes are TRBV29-1 and TRBJ1-5; weak D call: TRBD1 (5 bases). Sequencing was done on a sample of PBMCs or a T cell subset sorted from them (not recorded which). CDR3 DNA sequence: TGCAGCGCCCAGGCCGGGGCCGGTGGCAATCAGCCCCAGCATTTT. The encoded protein is CSAQAGAGGNQPQHF.